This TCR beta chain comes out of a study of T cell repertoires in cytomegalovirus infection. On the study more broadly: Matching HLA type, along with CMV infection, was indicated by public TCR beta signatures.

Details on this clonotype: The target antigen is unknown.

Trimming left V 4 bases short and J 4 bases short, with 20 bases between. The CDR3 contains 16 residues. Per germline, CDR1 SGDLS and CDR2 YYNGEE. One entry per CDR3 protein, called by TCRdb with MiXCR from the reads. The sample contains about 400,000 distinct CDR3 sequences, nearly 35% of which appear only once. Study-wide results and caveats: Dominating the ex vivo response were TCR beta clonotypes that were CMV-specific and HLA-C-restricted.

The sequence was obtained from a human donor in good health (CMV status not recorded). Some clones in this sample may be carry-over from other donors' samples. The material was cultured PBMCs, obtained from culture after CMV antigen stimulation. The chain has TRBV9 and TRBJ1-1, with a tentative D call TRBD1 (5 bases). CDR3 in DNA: TGTGCCAGCAGCCCACCGAGCCTGGGGGTGAGCACTGAAGCTTTCTTT. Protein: CASSPPSLGVSTEAFF.